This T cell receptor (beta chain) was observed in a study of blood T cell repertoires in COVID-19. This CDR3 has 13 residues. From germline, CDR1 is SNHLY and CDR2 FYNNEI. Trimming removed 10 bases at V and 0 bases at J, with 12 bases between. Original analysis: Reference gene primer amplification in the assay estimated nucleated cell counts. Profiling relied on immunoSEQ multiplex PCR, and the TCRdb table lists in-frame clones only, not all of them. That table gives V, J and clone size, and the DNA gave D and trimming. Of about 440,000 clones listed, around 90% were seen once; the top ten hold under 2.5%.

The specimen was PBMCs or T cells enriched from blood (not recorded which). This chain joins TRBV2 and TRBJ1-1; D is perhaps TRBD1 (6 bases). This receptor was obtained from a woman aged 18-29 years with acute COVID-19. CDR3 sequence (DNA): TGTGCCAACGAGACAGGTATGAACACTGAAGCTTTCTTT. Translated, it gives CANETGMNTEAFF. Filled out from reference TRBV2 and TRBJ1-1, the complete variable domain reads EPEVTQTPSHQVTQMGQEVILRCVPISNHLYFYWYRQILGQKVEFLVSFYNNEISEKSEIFDDQFSVERPDGSNFTLKIRSTKLEDSAMYFCANETGMNTEAFFGQGTRLTVV.